This TCR beta chain was obtained from a study of T cell responses to AZD1222 COVID-19 vaccine. Study results and caveats: Repertoires were collected only later (after the peak T cell response had occurred). The sample set comprised mostly white British donors with more females, and clonal diversity was possibly underestimated.

Only in-frame clones appear in the TCRdb table, and some are missing; sequencing was by immunoSEQ multiplex PCR. The data contain some 99,000 clones, over 75% of them singletons. As concerns this clone: No antigen is known for it.

Trimming pared 6 bases from V and 8 bases from J, leaving 5 bases between. The CDR3 has 10 residues. Germline V CDR1 and CDR2: DFQATT, SNEGSKA (reference sequence). The sample in question was peripheral blood, obtained on day 0 of AZD1222 vaccination. V and J are TRBV20-1 and TRBJ1-6; D is unresolved. The sequence was obtained from an adult in good health. As DNA, the CDR3 is TGCAGTGCCAACGATTCACCCCTCCACTTT. Its protein is CSANDSPLHF.